These T cell receptor beta chains were read from a single sample in a study of shared clonotypes between healthy human individuals. The repertoire was sequenced with immunoSEQ multiplex PCR; TCRdb's copy has only in-frame clones and lacks some. Seen here are 600,000 to 700,000 clones, around four fifths observed once, and the top ten hold around 2%. The sequencing input was memory CD4+ T cells sorted from blood. The receptors come from a woman aged 25 to 39 in good health. CDR3s include the opening cysteine and the closing phenylalanine or tryptophan. Fields, in order: clone size, V gene, J gene, D gene, CDR3 protein, CDR3 DNA. The D gene is left open where the match is weak. Only part of the rows carry a size: once, few, many, or a class if the clone is expanded.

clone size: -
V gene: TRBV15
J gene: TRBJ1-4
D gene: -
CDR3 protein: CATSRDATNEKLFF
CDR3 DNA: TGTGCCACCAGCAGAGATGCAACTAATGAAAAACTGTTTTTT

clone size: -
V gene: TRBV11-2
J gene: TRBJ2-5
D gene: TRBD2
CDR3 protein: CASRGTGAGETQYF
CDR3 DNA: TGTGCCAGCCGTGGTACAGGCGCGGGGGAGACTCAGTACTTC

clone size: -
V gene: TRBV28
J gene: TRBJ2-3
D gene: -
CDR3 protein: CASSLSRVRHTQYF
CDR3 DNA: TGTGCCAGCAGTTTGTCGCGGGTAAGGCATACGCAGTATTTT

clone size: -
V gene: TRBV5-1
J gene: TRBJ2-3
D gene: TRBD2
CDR3 protein: CASSFIAGAGTDTQYF
CDR3 DNA: TGCGCCAGCAGCTTCATAGCGGGAGCCGGCACAGATACGCAGTATTTT

clone size: -
V gene: TRBV6-1
J gene: TRBJ2-5
D gene: TRBD2
CDR3 protein: CASSELGGAGGPETQYF
CDR3 DNA: TGTGCCAGCAGTGAACTCGGTGGGGCGGGAGGACCGGAGACCCAGTACTTC

clone size: -
V gene: TRBV30
J gene: TRBJ2-3
D gene: -
CDR3 protein: CAWSGSTDTQYF
CDR3 DNA: TGTGCCTGGAGTGGCAGCACAGATACGCAGTATTTT

clone size: -
V gene: TRBV5-1
J gene: TRBJ2-6
D gene: -
CDR3 protein: CASSDGLSGANVLTF
CDR3 DNA: TGCGCCAGCAGCGATGGATTATCTGGGGCCAACGTCCTGACTTTC

clone size: once
V gene: TRBV9
J gene: TRBJ1-1
D gene: TRBD1
CDR3 protein: CASSPRTGVTEAFF
CDR3 DNA: TGTGCCAGCAGCCCACGGACAGGGGTCACTGAAGCTTTCTTT

clone size: once
V gene: TRBV6-1
J gene: TRBJ2-7
D gene: TRBD2
CDR3 protein: CASSVAGEDYEQYF
CDR3 DNA: TGTGCCAGCAGTGTAGCGGGAGAGGACTACGAGCAGTACTTC

clone size: -
V gene: TRBV2
J gene: TRBJ2-5
D gene: TRBD1
CDR3 protein: CASGWTGRGQETQYF
CDR3 DNA: TGTGCCAGCGGTTGGACAGGGAGAGGACAAGAGACCCAGTACTTC

clone size: -
V gene: TRBV4-1
J gene: TRBJ2-7
D gene: TRBD2
CDR3 protein: CASSQDTTSGRAEQYF
CDR3 DNA: TGCGCCAGCAGCCAAGATACCACTAGCGGGAGAGCCGAGCAGTACTTC

clone size: -
V gene: TRBV2
J gene: TRBJ2-1
D gene: TRBD2
CDR3 protein: CASTGLAAISYNEQFF
CDR3 DNA: TGTGCCAGCACTGGACTAGCGGCGATCTCCTACAATGAGCAGTTCTTC

clone size: few
V gene: TRBV5-4
J gene: TRBJ1-1
D gene: TRBD1
CDR3 protein: CASSSGPQGGNTEAFF
CDR3 DNA: TGTGCCAGCAGCTCGGGCCCACAGGGGGGGAACACTGAAGCTTTCTTT

clone size: -
V gene: TRBV4-2
J gene: TRBJ2-3
D gene: TRBD2
CDR3 protein: CASSRSAGSVTDTQYF
CDR3 DNA: TGTGCCAGCAGCCGATCAGCGGGATCGGTGACAGATACGCAGTATTTT

clone size: -
V gene: TRBV29-1
J gene: TRBJ2-5
D gene: TRBD1
CDR3 protein: CSMYRGRWETQYF
CDR3 DNA: TGCAGCATGTACAGGGGTAGGTGGGAGACCCAGTACTTC

clone size: -
V gene: TRBV10-3
J gene: TRBJ2-7
D gene: -
CDR3 protein: CAISESGGTGGDEQYF
CDR3 DNA: TGTGCCATCAGTGAGTCGGGGGGGACAGGAGGCGACGAGCAGTACTTC

clone size: few
V gene: TRBV6-6
J gene: TRBJ1-5
D gene: TRBD1
CDR3 protein: CASTPDRGRQPQHF
CDR3 DNA: TGTGCCAGCACCCCAGACAGGGGGCGGCAGCCCCAGCATTTT

clone size: -
V gene: TRBV19
J gene: TRBJ1-4
D gene: -
CDR3 protein: CASSYQATNEKLFF
CDR3 DNA: TGTGCCAGTAGTTATCAGGCAACTAATGAAAAACTGTTTTTT

clone size: -
V gene: TRBV28
J gene: TRBJ2-7
D gene: TRBD2
CDR3 protein: CASSVSGRASEQYF
CDR3 DNA: TGTGCCAGCAGCGTGAGCGGGAGGGCCTCCGAGCAGTACTTC